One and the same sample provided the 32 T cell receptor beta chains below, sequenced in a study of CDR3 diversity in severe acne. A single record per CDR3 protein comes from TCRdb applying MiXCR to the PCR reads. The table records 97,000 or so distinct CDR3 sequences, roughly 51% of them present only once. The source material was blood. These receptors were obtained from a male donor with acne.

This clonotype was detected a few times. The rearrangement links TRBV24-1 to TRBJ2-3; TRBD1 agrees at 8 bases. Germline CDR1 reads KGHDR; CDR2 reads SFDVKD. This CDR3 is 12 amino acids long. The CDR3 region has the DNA TGTGCGTCGGGACAGGGCACAGATACGCAGTATTTT. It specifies CASGQGTDTQYF.

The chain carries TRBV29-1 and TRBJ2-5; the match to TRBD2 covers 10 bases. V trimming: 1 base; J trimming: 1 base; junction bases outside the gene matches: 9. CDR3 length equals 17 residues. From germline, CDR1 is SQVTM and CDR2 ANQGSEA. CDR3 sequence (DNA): TGCAGCGTTGAAGCACGCCTAGCGGGAGAGATCCAAGAGACCCAGTACTTC. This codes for CSVEARLAGEIQETQYF.

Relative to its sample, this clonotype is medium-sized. As DNA, the CDR3 is TGCAGTGCTAGACAATCAGGGGGCAGGGAGACCCAGTACTTC. Encoded protein: CSARQSGGRETQYF. The rearrangement joins TRBV20-1 to TRBJ2-5; 8 bases match TRBD1. CDR1 is DFQATT and CDR2 is SNEGSKA in the germline V gene (reference sequence). CDR3 length: 14 amino acids. After removal of 2 bases from V and 5 bases from J, the junction contained 7 bases not matched to a gene.

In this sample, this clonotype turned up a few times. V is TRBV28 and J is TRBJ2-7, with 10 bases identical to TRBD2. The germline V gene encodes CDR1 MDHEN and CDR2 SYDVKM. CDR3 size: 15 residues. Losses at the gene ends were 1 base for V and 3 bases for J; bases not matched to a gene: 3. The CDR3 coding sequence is TGTGCCAGCAGTTTATCCCCTAGCGGGAGCTACGAGCAGTACTTC. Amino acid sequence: CASSLSPSGSYEQYF.

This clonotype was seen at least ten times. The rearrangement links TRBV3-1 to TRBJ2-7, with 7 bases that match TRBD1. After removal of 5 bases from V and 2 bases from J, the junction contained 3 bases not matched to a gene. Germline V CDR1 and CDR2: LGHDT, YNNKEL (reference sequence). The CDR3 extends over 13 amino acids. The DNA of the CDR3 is TGTGCCAGCAGCGCCGGGACAGCCTACGAGCAGTACGTC. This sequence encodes CASSAGTAYEQYV.

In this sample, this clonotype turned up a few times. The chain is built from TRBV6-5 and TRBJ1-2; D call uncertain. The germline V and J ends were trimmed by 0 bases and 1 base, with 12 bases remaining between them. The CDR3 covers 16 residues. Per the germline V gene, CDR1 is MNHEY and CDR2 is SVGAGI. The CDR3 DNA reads TGTGCCAGCAGTTACTCTTCCCCCAGCATTAACTATGGCTACACCTTC. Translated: CASSYSSPSINYGYTF.

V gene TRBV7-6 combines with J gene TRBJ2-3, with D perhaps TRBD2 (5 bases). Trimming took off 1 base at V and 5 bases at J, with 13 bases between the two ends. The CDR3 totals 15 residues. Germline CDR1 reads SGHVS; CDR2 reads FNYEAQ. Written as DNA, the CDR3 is TGTGCCAGCAGCTTAGGGCTAGCCTTCGGAGATACGCAGTATTTT. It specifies CASSLGLAFGDTQYF.

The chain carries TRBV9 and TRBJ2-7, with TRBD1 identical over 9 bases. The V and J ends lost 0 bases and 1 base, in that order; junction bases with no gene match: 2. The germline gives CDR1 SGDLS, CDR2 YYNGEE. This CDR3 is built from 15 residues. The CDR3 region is CASSVGTGVSYEQYF. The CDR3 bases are TGTGCCAGCAGCGTAGGGACAGGGGTATCCTACGAGCAGTACTTC.

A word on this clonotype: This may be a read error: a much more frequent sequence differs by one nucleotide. CDR3 residues: CAGTRTGELFF. The CDR3 DNA is TGTGCCGGCACCCGGACCGGGGAGCTGTTTTTT. V and J are TRBV19 and TRBJ2-2; D is undetermined. V lost 11 bases and J lost 5, with 9 bases in between. Germline CDR1 is LNHDA and CDR2 is SQIVND (reference sequence). The CDR3 spans 11 residues. Based on the CDR3 plus reference TRBV19 and TRBJ2-2, the full variable domain is DGGITQSPKYLFRKEGQNVTLSCEQNLNHDAMYWYRQDPGQGLRLIYYSQIVNDFQKGDIAEGYSVSREKKESFPLTVTSAQKNPTAFYLCAGTRTGELFFGEGSRLTVL.

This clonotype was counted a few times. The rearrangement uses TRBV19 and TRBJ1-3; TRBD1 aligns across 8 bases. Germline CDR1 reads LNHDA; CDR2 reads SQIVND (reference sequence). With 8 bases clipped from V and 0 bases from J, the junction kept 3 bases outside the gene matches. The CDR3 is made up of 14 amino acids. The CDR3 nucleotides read TGTGCCAGTGGACAGGGAGTCTCTGGAAACACCATATATTTT. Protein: CASGQGVSGNTIYF.

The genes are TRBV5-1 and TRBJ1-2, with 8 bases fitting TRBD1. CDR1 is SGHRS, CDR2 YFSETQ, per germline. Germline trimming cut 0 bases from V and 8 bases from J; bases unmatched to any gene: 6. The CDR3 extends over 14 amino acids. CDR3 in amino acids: CASSLEQGAQGYTF. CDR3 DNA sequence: TGCGCCAGCAGCTTGGAGCAGGGGGCTCAGGGCTACACCTTC.

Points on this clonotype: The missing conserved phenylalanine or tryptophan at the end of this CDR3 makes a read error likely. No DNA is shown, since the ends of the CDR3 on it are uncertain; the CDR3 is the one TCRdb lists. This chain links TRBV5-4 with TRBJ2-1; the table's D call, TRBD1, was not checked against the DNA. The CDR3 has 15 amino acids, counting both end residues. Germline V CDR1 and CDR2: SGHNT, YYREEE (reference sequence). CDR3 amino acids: CASSQRDRGRNERFL.

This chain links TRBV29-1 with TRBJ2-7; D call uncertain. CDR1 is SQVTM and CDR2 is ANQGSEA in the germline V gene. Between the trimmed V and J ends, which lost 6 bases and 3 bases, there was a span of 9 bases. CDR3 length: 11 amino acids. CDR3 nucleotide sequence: TGCAGCGTCGTTGACGGCTACGAGCAGTACTTC. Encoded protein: CSVVDGYEQYF.

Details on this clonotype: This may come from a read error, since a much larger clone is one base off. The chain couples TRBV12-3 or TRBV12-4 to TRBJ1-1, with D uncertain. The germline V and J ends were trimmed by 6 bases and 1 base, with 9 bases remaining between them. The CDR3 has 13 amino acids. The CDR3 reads CASSMGKNTEAFF. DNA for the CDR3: TGTGCCAGCAGCATGGGAAAGAACACTGAAGCTTTCTTT.

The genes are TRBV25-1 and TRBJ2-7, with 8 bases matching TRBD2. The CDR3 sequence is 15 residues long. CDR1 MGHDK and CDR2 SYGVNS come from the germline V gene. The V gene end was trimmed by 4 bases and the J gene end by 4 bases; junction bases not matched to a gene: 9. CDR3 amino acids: CASSAPGRGVYEQYF. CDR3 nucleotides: TGTGCCAGCAGTGCTCCCGGGAGGGGCGTATACGAGCAGTACTTC.

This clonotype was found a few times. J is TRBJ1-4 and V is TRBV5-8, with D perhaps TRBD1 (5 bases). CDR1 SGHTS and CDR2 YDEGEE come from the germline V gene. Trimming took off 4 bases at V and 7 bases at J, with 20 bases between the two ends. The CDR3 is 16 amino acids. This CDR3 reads CASSALPRGLSEKLFF. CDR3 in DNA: TGTGCCAGCAGCGCACTTCCGAGGGGCCTTAGTGAAAAACTGTTTTTT.

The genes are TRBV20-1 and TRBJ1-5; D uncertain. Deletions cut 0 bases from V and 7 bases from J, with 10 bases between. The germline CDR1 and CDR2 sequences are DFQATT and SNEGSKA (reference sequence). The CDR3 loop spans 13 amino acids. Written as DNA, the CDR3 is TGCAGTGCTAGAGATCCCTACGAGCAGCCCCAGCATTTT. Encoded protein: CSARDPYEQPQHF.

The CDR3 loop is CASSDLGQGRVFQETQYF. CDR3 in DNA: TGTGCCAGCAGCGACCTAGGACAGGGGCGCGTTTTTCAGGAGACCCAGTACTTC. The rearrangement joins TRBV2 to TRBJ2-5; 9 nucleotides align to TRBD1. V was pared by 6 bases and J by 5 bases, with 19 bases of the junction left unmatched. The CDR3 length is 18 residues. Germline V gene sequence: CDR1 SNHLY, CDR2 FYNNEI.

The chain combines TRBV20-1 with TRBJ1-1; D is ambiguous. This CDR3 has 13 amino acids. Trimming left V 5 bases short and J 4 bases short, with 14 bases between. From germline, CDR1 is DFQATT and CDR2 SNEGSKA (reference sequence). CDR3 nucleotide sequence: TGCAGTGCTTTTACTTCCGTGGGCACTGAAGCTTTCTTT. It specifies CSAFTSVGTEAFF.

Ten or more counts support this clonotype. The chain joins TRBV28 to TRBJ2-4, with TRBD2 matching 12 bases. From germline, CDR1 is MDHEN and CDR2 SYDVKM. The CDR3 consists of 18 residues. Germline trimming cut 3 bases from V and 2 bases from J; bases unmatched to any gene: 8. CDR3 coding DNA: TGTGCCAGCAGTTTTGCGCTAGCGGGAGGGGGAACCAAAAACATTCAGTACTTC. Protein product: CASSFALAGGGTKNIQYF.

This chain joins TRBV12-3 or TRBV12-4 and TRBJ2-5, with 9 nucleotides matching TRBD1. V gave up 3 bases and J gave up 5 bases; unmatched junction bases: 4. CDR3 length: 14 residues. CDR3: CASSFGGTGETQYF. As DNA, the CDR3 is TGTGCCAGCAGTTTCGGGGGGACAGGGGAGACCCAGTACTTC.

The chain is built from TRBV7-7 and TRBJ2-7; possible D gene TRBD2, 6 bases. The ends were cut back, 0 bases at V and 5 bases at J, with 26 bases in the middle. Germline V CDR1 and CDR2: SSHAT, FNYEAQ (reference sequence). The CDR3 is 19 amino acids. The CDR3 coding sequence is TGTGCCAGCAGCTTAGCGGACCCACTTGCGGGGACTTCTCTGGACGAGCAGTACTTC. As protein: CASSLADPLAGTSLDEQYF.

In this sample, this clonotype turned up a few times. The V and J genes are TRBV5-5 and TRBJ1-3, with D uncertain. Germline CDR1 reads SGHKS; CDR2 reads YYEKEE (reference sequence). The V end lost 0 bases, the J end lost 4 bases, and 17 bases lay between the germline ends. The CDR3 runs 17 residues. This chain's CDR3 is CASSLEAAPLGGNTIYF. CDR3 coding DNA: TGTGCCAGCAGCTTGGAGGCGGCTCCTTTGGGAGGAAACACCATATATTTT.

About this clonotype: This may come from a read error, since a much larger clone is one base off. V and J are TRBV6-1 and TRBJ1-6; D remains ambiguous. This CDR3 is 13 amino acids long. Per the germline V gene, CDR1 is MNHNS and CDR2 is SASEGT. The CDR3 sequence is CAGRAAYNSPLHF. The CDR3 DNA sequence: TGTGCCGGCAGAGCAGCCTATAATTCACCCCTCCACTTT.

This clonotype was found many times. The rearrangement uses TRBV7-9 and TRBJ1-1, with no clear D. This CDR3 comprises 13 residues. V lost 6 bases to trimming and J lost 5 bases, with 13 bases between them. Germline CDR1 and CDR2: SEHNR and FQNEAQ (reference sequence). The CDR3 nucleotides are TGTGCCAGCAGTAGGCTAGGAGGGACTGAAGCTTTCTTT. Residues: CASSRLGGTEAFF.

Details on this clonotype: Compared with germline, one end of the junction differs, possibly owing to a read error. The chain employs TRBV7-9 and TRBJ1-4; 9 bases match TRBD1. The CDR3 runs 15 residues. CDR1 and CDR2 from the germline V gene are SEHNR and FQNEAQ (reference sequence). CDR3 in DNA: TGCGCCAGCAGCCATTCGGGACAGGGCAATGAAAAACTGTTTTTT. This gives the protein CASSHSGQGNEKLFF. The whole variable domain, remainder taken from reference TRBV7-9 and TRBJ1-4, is DTGVSQNPRHKITKRGQNVTFRCDPISEHNRLYWYRQTLGQGPEFLTYFQNEAQLEKSRLLSDRFSAERPKGSFSTLEIQRTEQGDSAMYLCASSHSGQGNEKLFFGSGTQLSVL.

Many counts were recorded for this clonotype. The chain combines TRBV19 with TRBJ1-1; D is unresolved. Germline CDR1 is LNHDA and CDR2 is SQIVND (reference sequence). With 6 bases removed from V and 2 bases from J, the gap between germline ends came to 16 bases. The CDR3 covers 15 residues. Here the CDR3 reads CASRSGGSGNTEAFF. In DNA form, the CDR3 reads TGTGCCAGTAGGTCAGGTGGGTCTGGTAACACTGAAGCTTTCTTT.

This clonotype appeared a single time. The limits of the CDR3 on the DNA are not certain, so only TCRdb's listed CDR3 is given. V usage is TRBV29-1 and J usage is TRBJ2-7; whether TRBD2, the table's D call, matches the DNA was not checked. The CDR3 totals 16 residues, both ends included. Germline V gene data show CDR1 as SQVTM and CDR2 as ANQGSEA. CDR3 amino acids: CTSVPAVTSGRLEQYF.

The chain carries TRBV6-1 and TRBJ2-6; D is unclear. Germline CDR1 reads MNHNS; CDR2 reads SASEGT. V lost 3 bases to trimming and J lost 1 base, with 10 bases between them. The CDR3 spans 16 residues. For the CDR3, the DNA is TGTGCCAGCAGTGACCGCTACTGGTCTGGGGCCAACGTCCTGACTTTC. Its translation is CASSDRYWSGANVLTF.

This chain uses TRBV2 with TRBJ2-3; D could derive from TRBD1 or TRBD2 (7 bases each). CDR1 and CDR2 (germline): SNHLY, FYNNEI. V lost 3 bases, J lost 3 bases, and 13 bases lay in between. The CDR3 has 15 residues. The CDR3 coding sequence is TGTGCCAGCAGTGAGACAGGGAGGGTGACAGATACGCAGTATTTT. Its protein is CASSETGRVTDTQYF.

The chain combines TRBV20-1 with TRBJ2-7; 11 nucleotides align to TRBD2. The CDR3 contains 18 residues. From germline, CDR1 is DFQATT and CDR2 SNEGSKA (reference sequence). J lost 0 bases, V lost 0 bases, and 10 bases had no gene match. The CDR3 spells CSAREARLAGGSSYEQYF. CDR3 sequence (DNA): TGCAGTGCTAGAGAAGCTAGGCTAGCGGGAGGTAGCTCCTACGAGCAGTACTTC.

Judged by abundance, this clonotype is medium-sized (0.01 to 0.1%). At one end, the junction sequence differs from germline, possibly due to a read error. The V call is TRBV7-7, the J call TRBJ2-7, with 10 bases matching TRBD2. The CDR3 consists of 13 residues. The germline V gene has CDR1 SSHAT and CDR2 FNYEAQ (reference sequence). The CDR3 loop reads CASSLAGGDEQYF. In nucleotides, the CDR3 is TGTGCTAGCAGCTTAGCGGGGGGCGACGAGCAGTACTTC.